The clone carrying this TCR beta chain was counted many times. Its specificity is unknown. The data belong to a study of early T cells in non-severe SARS-CoV-2 infection. Broader study findings: The study's VDJdb matching favored anti-spike CD8 responses and missed private and CD4 specificities.

V was shortened by 3 bases and J by 7 bases, with 6 bases between the two germline ends. This CDR3 comprises 11 residues. Germline V gene sequence: CDR1 LNHDA, CDR2 SQIVND (reference sequence). Unique molecular identifiers were affixed to single, distinct cDNA molecules. One entry per CDR3 protein, called by TCRdb with MiXCR from the 5' RACE reads. The sample shows about 44,000 distinct CDR3 sequences, 12% of them seen only once. The genes are TRBV19 and TRBJ1-2; D is unresolved. The sequence came from an adult who was a healthcare worker with PCR-confirmed SARS-CoV-2 infection or an uninfected control (not recorded which). The sample taken for sequencing was whole blood. The CDR3 loop is CASSIRAGYTF. The CDR3 bases are TGTGCCAGTAGTATTCGGGCTGGCTACACCTTC.